This entry concerns a single T cell receptor (beta chain). Its specificity is unknown. Germline values: CDR1 LGHDT, CDR2 YNNKEL (reference sequence). CDR3 length: 14 residues. V lost 3 bases and J 3 bases, leaving 12 bases between the germline ends. The data were taken from a study of spatial heterogeneity in lung cancer. Study summary: Sequence detection consistently recorded a greater number of beta-chain than alpha-chain sequences. Study results and caveats: Ubiquitous expanded tumor TCRs were observed in blood more at resection than follow-up.

The time point: sample taken at primary tumor resection. Whole RNA, isolated from tumor, nontumor lung or frozen PBMC, was sequenced without prior sorting. There were 72 donors, all of them untreated patients with early-stage non-small cell lung cancer. Each TCR cDNA molecule bore a unique molecular identifier. Each CDR3 protein gets one entry after TCRdb re-called the 5' RACE reads with MiXCR. Among tens of thousands of distinct CDR3 sequences listed, 15% to 25% were seen once. The chain recombines TRBV3-1 with TRBJ2-7; possible D gene TRBD1, 6 bases. The origin of this receptor is a male donor with early-stage non-small cell lung cancer. Sequencing used PBMCs, obtained at surgery. The CDR3 here is CASSHADRDYEQYF. The CDR3 region has the DNA TGTGCCAGCAGCCACGCGGACAGAGACTACGAGCAGTACTTC.